The T cell receptor beta chain under discussion was sequenced for a study of response to subunit inactivated influenza vaccine. TCRdb itself ran the RT-PCR reads through MiXCR, one entry per CDR3 protein. The sample includes hundreds of thousands of distinct CDR3 sequences, 14% of them seen just once. Regarding the study as a whole: New T cells are recruited in small numbers by each seasonal influenza vaccination, according to the authors' suggestion.

The CDR3 covers 16 residues. V lost 5 bases to trimming and J lost 0 bases, with 15 bases between them. Germline V gives CDR1 MNHEY, CDR2 SMNVEV (reference sequence). With regard to this clonotype: What it binds is not known.

Sequenced material: PBMCs from blood, taken about 14 days before vaccination. The rearrangement links TRBV27 to TRBJ2-3; weak D call: TRBD1 (6 bases). The sequence was collected from a man aged 50 to 59 who received an inactivated influenza vaccine. In nucleotides, the CDR3 is TGTGCCAGCAGTCCCCCCGGGACACCTAGCACAGATACGCAGTATTTT. It translates to CASSPPGTPSTDTQYF.